The rows below give T cell receptor beta chains drawn from one sample of a study of blood T cell repertoires in COVID-19. Repertoires were generated with immunoSEQ multiplex PCR, while TCRdb's copy carries only in-frame clones and drops some. Of about 220,000 clones in the sample, 86% were seen once. Sequencing was done on a sample of PBMCs or T cells enriched from blood (not recorded which). The receptors stem from a woman aged 40-49 years with acute COVID-19. Each CDR3 is given with its conserved first and last residue. The order of the fields is D gene, J gene, clone size, V gene, CDR3 protein, CDR3 DNA. The D gene is left open where the match is weak. The listing skips clone size in some rows; elsewhere it reads once, few, many or a size class.

>-|TRBJ2-2|-|TRBV3-1/TRBV3-2
CASSLPTGSGTGELFF
TGTGCCAGCAGCCTTCCGACGGGCTCAGGGACCGGGGAGCTGTTTTTT
>TRBD1|TRBJ1-1|-|TRBV30
CAWSVPGGNTEAFF
TGTGCCTGGAGTGTACCAGGGGGCAACACTGAAGCTTTCTTT
>-|TRBJ1-1|once|TRBV5-1
CASSLQPGAAYEAFF
TGCGCCAGCAGCTTGCAACCTGGGGCAGCCTACGAAGCTTTCTTT
>TRBD1|TRBJ1-1|-|TRBV7-3
CASSLRPTGGTEAFF
TGTGCCAGCAGCTTACGACCGACAGGGGGCACTGAAGCTTTCTTT
>-|TRBJ1-1|-|TRBV7-2
CASSLTWKNTEAFF
TGTGCCAGCAGCTTGACTTGGAAAAACACTGAAGCTTTCTTT
>-|TRBJ2-7|-|TRBV7-9
CASSPRDYEQYF
TGTGCCAGCAGCCCCAGGGACTACGAGCAGTACTTC
>-|TRBJ1-2|-|TRBV5-1
CASSLGAETNYGYTF
TGCGCCAGCAGCTTGGGAGCGGAGACTAACTATGGCTACACCTTC
>-|TRBJ1-1|-|TRBV2
CASSDRGGDTEAFF
TGTGCCAGCAGTGACAGGGGAGGGGACACTGAAGCTTTCTTT
>TRBD1|TRBJ1-2|-|TRBV3-1/TRBV3-2
CASSLQGDGYTF
TGTGCCAGCAGCCTACAGGGGGATGGCTACACCTTC
>TRBD1|TRBJ1-1|-|TRBV4-1
CASSPRTGNTEAFF
TGCGCCAGCAGCCCTCGGACAGGGAACACTGAAGCTTTCTTT
>TRBD1|TRBJ1-5|-|TRBV18
CASSPTGPNQPQHF
TGTGCCAGCTCACCGACAGGGCCCAATCAGCCCCAGCATTTT
>-|TRBJ1-2|once|TRBV5-1
CASKVGAAGYTF
TGCGCCAGTAAGGTAGGGGCGGCTGGCTACACCTTC
>-|TRBJ1-1|-|TRBV19
CASSDSGLANTEAFF
TGTGCCAGTAGTGATTCCGGGTTGGCTAACACTGAAGCTTTCTTT
>TRBD1|TRBJ2-3|-|TRBV28
CASSYSSGTALDTQYF
TGTGCCAGCAGTTACTCCTCCGGGACAGCCTTAGATACGCAGTATTTT
>-|TRBJ1-1|few|TRBV14
CASSQERQVPEAFF
TGTGCCAGCAGCCAAGAGAGACAGGTCCCTGAAGCTTTCTTT
>-|TRBJ1-1|once|TRBV11-2
CASSLDPGNTEAFF
TGTGCCAGCAGCTTAGATCCGGGGAACACTGAAGCTTTCTTT
>-|TRBJ1-3|few|TRBV14
CASSQRRTSSGNTIYF
TGTGCCAGCAGCCAGCGGAGAACGAGCTCTGGAAACACCATATATTTT
>TRBD1|TRBJ1-4|-|TRBV10-3
CAISDFSGTEDNEKLFF
TGTGCCATCAGTGACTTCTCCGGGACAGAGGATAATGAAAAACTGTTTTTT
>TRBD1|TRBJ1-4|-|TRBV5-4
CASSSGQARRTNEKLFF
TGTGCCAGCAGCTCGGGACAGGCCAGGAGGACTAATGAAAAACTGTTTTTT
>-|TRBJ1-2|-|TRBV7-9
CASSLGEGYGYTF
TGTGCCAGCAGCTTAGGGGAGGGCTATGGCTACACCTTC
>-|TRBJ1-1|-|TRBV6-2/TRBV6-3
CASSYEFAGNTEAFF
TGTGCCAGCAGTTACGAGTTCGCGGGGAACACTGAAGCTTTCTTT
>-|TRBJ2-2|-|TRBV4-1
CASSRGLNTGELFF
TGCGCCAGCAGCCGAGGTCTGAACACCGGGGAGCTGTTTTTT
>-|TRBJ1-2|-|TRBV3-1/TRBV3-2
CASSQRGSGYTF
TGTGCCAGCAGCCAAAGGGGATCGGGCTACACCTTC
>TRBD1|TRBJ1-2|-|TRBV14
CASSRAGQGASGYTF
TGTGCCAGCAGCCGGGCGGGACAGGGGGCGAGCGGCTACACCTTC
>-|TRBJ1-2|-|TRBV7-2
CASSFSDYGYTF
TGTGCCAGCAGCTTTTCAGACTATGGCTACACCTTC
>-|TRBJ2-1|-|TRBV7-9
CASSNGISSYNEQFF
TGTGCCAGCAGCAACGGGATAAGCTCCTACAATGAGCAGTTCTTC
>TRBD1|TRBJ1-1|-|TRBV7-3
CASSLIGQGAAFF
TGTGCCAGCAGCTTAATAGGACAGGGGGCAGCTTTCTTT
>-|TRBJ1-6|-|TRBV18
CASSPQVGPNSPLHF
TGTGCCAGCTCACCACAGGTGGGGCCTAATTCACCCCTCCACTTT
>TRBD2|TRBJ2-1|-|TRBV9
CASSPRLADYNEQFF
TGTGCCAGCAGCCCCCGACTAGCGGACTACAATGAGCAGTTCTTC
>-|TRBJ1-4|-|TRBV13
CASSVQPTGEKLFF
TGTGCCAGCAGCGTTCAACCTACAGGAGAAAAACTGTTTTTT
>-|TRBJ1-2|-|TRBV19
CASRETPRGGYTF
TGTGCCAGTAGAGAGACCCCCCGGGGTGGCTACACCTTC
>-|TRBJ1-1|-|TRBV30
CAWSVLTEAFF
TGTGCCTGGAGTGTACTCACTGAAGCTTTCTTT
>-|TRBJ2-1|-|TRBV7-9
CASRGTEHYNEQFF
TGTGCCAGCAGGGGGACTGAGCATTACAATGAGCAGTTCTTC
>TRBD2|TRBJ2-1|-|TRBV9
CASSVGPAGGDNEQFF
TGTGCCAGCAGCGTAGGACCCGCGGGGGGAGACAATGAGCAGTTCTTC
>TRBD2|TRBJ2-3|-|TRBV19
CASSPGGAGTQYF
TGTGCCAGTAGCCCCGGAGGAGCGGGGACGCAGTATTTT
>-|TRBJ2-2|-|TRBV6-6
CASSYIGQTGELFF
TGTGCCAGCAGTTATATTGGACAGACCGGGGAGCTGTTTTTT
>TRBD1|TRBJ1-1|-|TRBV5-1
CASSGGQANTEAFF
TGCGCCAGCAGCGGTGGACAGGCGAACACTGAAGCTTTCTTT
>-|TRBJ1-3|-|TRBV9
CASSPTTGISGNTIYF
TGTGCCAGCAGCCCGACGACCGGGATCTCTGGAAACACCATATATTTT
>-|TRBJ1-2|-|TRBV9
CASSVQDSSMRYTF
TGTGCCAGCAGCGTACAAGACAGTAGTATGCGCTACACCTTC
>-|TRBJ1-6|-|TRBV4-3
CASSQDRGGSYNSPLHF
TGCGCCAGCAGCCAAGACCGGGGGGGGTCCTATAATTCACCCCTCCACTTT
>-|TRBJ2-2|-|TRBV5-1
CASRRGPNTGELFF
TGCGCCAGCAGGCGGGGGCCGAACACCGGGGAGCTGTTTTTT
>TRBD1|TRBJ1-1|-|TRBV9
CASSVGDRGATEAFF
TGTGCCAGCAGCGTAGGGGACAGGGGGGCCACTGAAGCTTTCTTT
>TRBD1|TRBJ2-2|-|TRBV7-6
CASSPQTGGLAGELFF
TGTGCCAGCAGCCCCCAGACAGGGGGCCTTGCCGGGGAGCTGTTTTTT
>-|TRBJ2-7|-|TRBV5-4
CASSLGGRPYEQYF
TGTGCCAGCAGCTTGGGGGGCAGGCCCTACGAGCAGTACTTC
>-|TRBJ1-2|few|TRBV3-1/TRBV3-2
CASSQGGDGGYTF
TGTGCCAGCAGCCAAGGCGGAGACGGAGGCTACACCTTC
>-|TRBJ1-1|-|TRBV20-1
CSARANTEAFF
TGCAGTGCTAGGGCGAACACTGAAGCTTTCTTT
>-|TRBJ1-5|-|TRBV9
CASSPGQINQPQHF
TGTGCCAGCAGCCCAGGACAGATCAATCAGCCCCAGCATTTT
>TRBD1|TRBJ1-1|-|TRBV7-9
CASSFSSGTVGAFF
TGTGCCAGCAGCTTTAGTTCCGGGACAGTCGGCGCTTTCTTT
>TRBD1|TRBJ1-1|once|TRBV10-3
CAIRGDRGATEAFF
TGTGCCATCAGAGGGGACAGGGGGGCCACTGAAGCTTTCTTT
>TRBD1|TRBJ1-3|once|TRBV5-1
CASSLWGQPDFGNTIYF
TGCGCCAGCAGCTTGTGGGGACAGCCCGACTTTGGAAACACCATATATTTT